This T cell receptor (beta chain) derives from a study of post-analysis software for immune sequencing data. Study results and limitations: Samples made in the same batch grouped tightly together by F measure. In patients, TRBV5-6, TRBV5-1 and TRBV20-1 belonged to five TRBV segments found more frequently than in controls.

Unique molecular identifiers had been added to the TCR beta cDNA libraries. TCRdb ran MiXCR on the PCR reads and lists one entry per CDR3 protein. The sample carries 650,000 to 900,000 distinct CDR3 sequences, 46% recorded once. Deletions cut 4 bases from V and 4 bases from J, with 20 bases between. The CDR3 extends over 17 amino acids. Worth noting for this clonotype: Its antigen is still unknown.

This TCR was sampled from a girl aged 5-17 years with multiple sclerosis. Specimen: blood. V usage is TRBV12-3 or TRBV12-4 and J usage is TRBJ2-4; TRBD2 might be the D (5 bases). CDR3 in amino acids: CASSSSRAAPQKNIQYF. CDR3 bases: TGTGCCAGCAGTTCTAGCCGGGCCGCGCCGCAGAAAAACATTCAGTACTTC.